This is a list of T cell receptor beta chains from one sample in a study of early T cells in non-severe SARS-CoV-2 infection. TCRdb used MiXCR to reprocess the 5' RACE reads, holding one entry per CDR3 protein. The data show around 84,000 distinct CDR3 sequences, 8.5% to 12% seen once. The material was whole blood, obtained at baseline. These receptors were taken from an adult who was a healthcare worker with PCR-confirmed SARS-CoV-2 infection or an uninfected control (not recorded which). CDR3s include the opening cysteine and the closing phenylalanine or tryptophan. Each record gives: V gene, clone size, CDR3 protein. Some rows mark clone size as missing; the rest say once, few, many or name a class of expanded clone.

TRBV2	.	CASIGRASLWEQFF
TRBV12-3/TRBV12-4	many	CASSFGGPRGEAFF
TRBV20-1	many	CSATPGMNYGYTF
TRBV11-2	many	CASSLDFSGSANEQFF
TRBV9	.	CASSVGGTSGRAGEQFF
TRBV7-2	few	CASSLAGQGAYEQYF
TRBV6-1	.	CASRETSVYEQFF
TRBV6-4	.	CASSAIWGAPRNEQFF
TRBV10-1	.	CASSDVSGGVDEQFF
TRBV19	.	CATSSGTSGLNEQFF
TRBV5-6	.	CASSLGSLADTNTGELFF
TRBV9	.	CASSVETGGTPYEQYF
TRBV12-2	.	CASRFVSSGANVLTF
TRBV7-9	.	CASSFSGTQETQYF
TRBV28	.	CASSPEGGARPEKLFF
TRBV10-3	few	CAISYDREAFF
TRBV6-1	many	CASTQRETYNSPLHF
TRBV20-1	many	CSAEVSGGDETQYF
TRBV27	many	CASSLKGPGLTQHF
TRBV5-1	many	CASRSGGGSSYNEQFF
TRBV7-9	many	CASSLAWEQYF
TRBV19	.	CASSNRDNNQPQHF
TRBV3-1	few	CASSQDRMAGGSNEQFF
TRBV14	many	CASSSLAGERTGELFF
TRBV20-1	few	CSARGPVSYEQYF
TRBV28	.	CASSKLPGTQYF
TRBV12-3/TRBV12-4	many	CASSFRGSGANVLTF
TRBV2	.	CASRAGLAGLEQFF
TRBV7-2	many	CASSPPGVYNEQFF
TRBV20-1	few	CSAREGGPNEKLFF
TRBV7-2	.	CASSDLKYRILHEQYF
TRBV7-8	.	CASSLEVSGPYNEQFF
TRBV4-1	many	CASSRRPAETSGSPFGGYEQYF
TRBV7-9	many	CASSEGGTEAFF
TRBV7-3	.	CASSPTAVGAKNIQYF
TRBV6-6	.	CASSYSIGASGRHEQYF
TRBV3-1	many	CASSPRDINQPQHF
TRBV6-1	many	CASRQGLAGEGQETQYF
TRBV24-1	.	CATSDFGQREQYF
TRBV11-2	.	CASSSTRGLWEQFF
TRBV20-1	many	CSARSPGTSGRPDTQYF
TRBV18	.	CASSPTGTEQFF
TRBV28	many	CASKRDLTGLEQYF
TRBV20-1	many	CSARDIQGRISYNEQFF
TRBV11-2	.	CASTQNTGELFF
TRBV2	many	CASSWTSEAFF